These T cell receptor beta chains were read from a single sample in a study of blood T cells in healthy people across ages. One entry per CDR3 protein, called by TCRdb with MiXCR from the 5' RACE reads. Of over 600,000 distinct CDR3 sequences listed, 46% are singletons. Source material: blood. Every receptor here comes from a man older than 75 in good health. Each CDR3 is given with its conserved first and last residue. Part of the rows lack a size; the others show once, few, many or a class for expanded clones.

v_call,clone_size,cdr3_aa
TRBV27,NA,CASTGENEQFF
TRBV29-1,many,CSVGGDGSYEQYF
TRBV29-1,NA,CSVETGNKNIQYF
TRBV3-1,NA,CASSLPLAGGRTDTQYF
TRBV27,NA,CASSWVSGRPTDTQYF
TRBV28,few,CASSSLHYLGDRGGSNQPQHF
TRBV7-9,NA,CASSPPPGTSGGTQCF
TRBV6-4,NA,CASSEAGTGGYGYTF
TRBV7-2,few,CASSLEPHFAYIQYF
TRBV7-8,few,CASSLVTGGQETQYF